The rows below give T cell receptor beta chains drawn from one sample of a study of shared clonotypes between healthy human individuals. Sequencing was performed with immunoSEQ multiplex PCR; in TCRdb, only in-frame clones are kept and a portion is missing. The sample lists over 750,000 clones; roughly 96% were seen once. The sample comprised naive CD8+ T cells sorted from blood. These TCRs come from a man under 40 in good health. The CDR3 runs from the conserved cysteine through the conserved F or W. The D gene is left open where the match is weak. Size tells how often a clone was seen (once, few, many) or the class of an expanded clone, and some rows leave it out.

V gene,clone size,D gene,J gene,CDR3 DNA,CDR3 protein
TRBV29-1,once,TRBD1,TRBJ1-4,TGCAGCGTGGGACAGGGTTTTTTT,CSVGQGFF
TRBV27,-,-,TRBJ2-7,TGTGCCAGCAGCCACAACAGCGGGGAGCAGTACTTC,CASSHNSGEQYF
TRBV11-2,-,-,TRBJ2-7,TGTGCCAGCAGCTTAAGCGCCGATCCCCGCTCCTACGAGCAGTACTTC,CASSLSADPRSYEQYF
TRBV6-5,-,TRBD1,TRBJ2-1,TGTGCCAGCAGTCCGGAGGGACAGGCGGGGAATGAGCAGTTCTTC,CASSPEGQAGNEQFF
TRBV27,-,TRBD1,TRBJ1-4,TGTGCCAGCAGTTTAATCGGACAGGGGGTTTCCGGTGAAAAACTGTTTTTT,CASSLIGQGVSGEKLFF
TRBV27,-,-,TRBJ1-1,TGTGCCAGCAGTTTCCGGGCAGGGGCTGCTTTCTTT,CASSFRAGAAFF
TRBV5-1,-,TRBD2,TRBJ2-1,TGCGCCAGCAGCCCCCCCACTAGCGGGACCTACAATGAGCAGTTCTTC,CASSPPTSGTYNEQFF
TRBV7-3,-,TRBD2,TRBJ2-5,TGTGCCAGCAGCGCTAGCGGCGAAGAGACCCAGTACTTC,CASSASGEETQYF
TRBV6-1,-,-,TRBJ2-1,TGTGCCAGCAGTGAAGGAGTCGGACCCAAGAGCTCCTACAATGAGCAGTTCTTC,CASSEGVGPKSSYNEQFF
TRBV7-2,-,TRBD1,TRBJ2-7,TGTGCCAGCAGCCTCAACAGGGGGCAAAACGAGCAGTACTTC,CASSLNRGQNEQYF
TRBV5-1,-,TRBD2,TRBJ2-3,TGCGCCAGCAGCCTGGGACTAGCTGGGTCCACAGATACGCAGTATTTT,CASSLGLAGSTDTQYF
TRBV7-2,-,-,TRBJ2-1,TGTGCCAGCAGTTTTCCCCCGGCCTCCTACAATGAGCAGTTCTTC,CASSFPPASYNEQFF
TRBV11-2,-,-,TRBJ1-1,TGTGCCAGCAGCTCGTTGCCCACGGGACTCCCAACGACGAACACTGAAGCTTTCTTT,CASSSLPTGLPTTNTEAFF
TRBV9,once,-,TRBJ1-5,TGTGCCAGCAGTTGGGACGGGGGAAATCAGCCCCAGCATTTT,CASSWDGGNQPQHF
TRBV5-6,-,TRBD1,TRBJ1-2,TGTGCCAGCAGCTGGTCGGGACAGGGCAACTATGGCTACACCTTC,CASSWSGQGNYGYTF
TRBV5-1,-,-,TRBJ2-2,TGCGCCAGCAGCTTGTGGACTCCAAACACCGGGGAGCTGTTTTTT,CASSLWTPNTGELFF
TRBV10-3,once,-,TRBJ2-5,TGTGCCATCAGTGAGCCCTCTAGGATTGAGGAGACCCAGTACTTC,CAISEPSRIEETQYF
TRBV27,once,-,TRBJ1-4,TGTGCCAGCAGCTATTGGCCTAATGAAAAACTGTTTTTT,CASSYWPNEKLFF
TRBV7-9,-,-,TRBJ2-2,TGTGCCAGCAGCTCCGCCCGGGGACCCGGGGAGCTGTTTTTT,CASSSARGPGELFF
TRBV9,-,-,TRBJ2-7,TGTGCCAGCAGCTCGGGTTCCCCCAGCTACGAGCAGTACTTC,CASSSGSPSYEQYF
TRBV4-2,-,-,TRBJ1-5,TGTGCCAGCAGCCAAGATGGGCGGGGGCGGCAGCCCCAGCATTTT,CASSQDGRGRQPQHF
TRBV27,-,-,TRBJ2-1,TGTGCCAGCAGTCCTCTGGATCCTGTTCGCAATGAGCAGTTCTTC,CASSPLDPVRNEQFF
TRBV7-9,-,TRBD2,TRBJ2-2,TGTGCCAGCAGCAAAACTAGCGGGAGGGCCTCCGGGGAGCTGTTTTTT,CASSKTSGRASGELFF
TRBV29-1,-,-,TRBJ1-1,TGCAGCGCTGAAACAGGTGAAGCTTTCTTT,CSAETGEAFF
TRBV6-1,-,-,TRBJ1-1,TGTGCCAGCAGTGAAACCAGGGAGGGCACTGAAGCTTTCTTT,CASSETREGTEAFF
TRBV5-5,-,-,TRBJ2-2,TGTGCCAGCAGCTCGGGAATAACTTACACCGGGGAGCTGTTTTTT,CASSSGITYTGELFF
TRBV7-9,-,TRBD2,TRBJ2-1,TGTGCCAGCTCCGGGGGGAATGAGCAGTTCTTC,CASSGGNEQFF
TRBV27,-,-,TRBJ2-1,TGTGCCAGCAGTTTATCGGGAGAGGGGCAGTTCTTC,CASSLSGEGQFF
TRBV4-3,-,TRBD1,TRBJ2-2,TGCGCCAGCAGCCAAGGGGGACAGCGAAACGGGGAGCTGTTTTTT,CASSQGGQRNGELFF
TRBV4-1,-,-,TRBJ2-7,TGCGCCAGCAGCCAACTCCATCCCTCCTACGAGCAGTACTTC,CASSQLHPSYEQYF
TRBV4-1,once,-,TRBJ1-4,TGCGCCAGCAGCAACGGACTAGATGAAAAACTGTTTTTT,CASSNGLDEKLFF
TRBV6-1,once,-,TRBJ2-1,TGTGCCAGCAGTGATCTAGGGGGGTACTCCTACAATGAGCAGTTCTTC,CASSDLGGYSYNEQFF
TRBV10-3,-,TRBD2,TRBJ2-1,TGTGCCGTCGGGACTAGCGGGAGGACTGAGCAGTTCTTC,CAVGTSGRTEQFF
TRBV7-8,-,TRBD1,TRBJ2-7,TGTGCCAGCAGCTTAGAAGGGACAGCATTTTACGAGCAGTACTTC,CASSLEGTAFYEQYF
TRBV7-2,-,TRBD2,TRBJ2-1,TGTGCCAGCAGACCCACTAGCGTTAGCTCCTACAATGAGCAGTTCTTC,CASRPTSVSSYNEQFF
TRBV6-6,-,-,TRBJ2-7,TGTGCCAGCAGTTACGGGGGAGGAGTGAAGGACGAGCAGTACTTC,CASSYGGGVKDEQYF
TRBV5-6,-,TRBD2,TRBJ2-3,TGTGCCAGCATCCCCGGGACTAGCGGGAGAGTCGATACGCAGTATTTT,CASIPGTSGRVDTQYF
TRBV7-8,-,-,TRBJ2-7,TGTGCCAGCAGCTTACCCGGGACACTAACTATGTCCGAGCAGTACTTC,CASSLPGTLTMSEQYF
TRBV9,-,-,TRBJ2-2,TGTGCCAGCAGCACACGGGACCCTCACACCGGGGAGCTGTTTTTT,CASSTRDPHTGELFF
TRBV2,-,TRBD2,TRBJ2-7,TGTGCCAGCAGTGAATTCAGCGGGAGCGTGTTATCCTACGAGCAGTACTTC,CASSEFSGSVLSYEQYF
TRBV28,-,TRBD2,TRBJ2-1,TGTGCCAGCACCTTCGAGGGGCTAGCGGGTTACAATGAGCAGTTCTTC,CASTFEGLAGYNEQFF
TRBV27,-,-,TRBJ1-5,TGTGCCAGCAGTCCTCGTCCCCCATATAGCAATCAGCCCCAGCATTTT,CASSPRPPYSNQPQHF
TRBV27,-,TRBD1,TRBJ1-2,TGTGCCAGCTTTACAGGGGGCTATGGCTACACCTTC,CASFTGGYGYTF
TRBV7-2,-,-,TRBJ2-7,TGTGCCAGCAGCTTGTTTGGCGGGAACTACGAGCAGTACTTC,CASSLFGGNYEQYF
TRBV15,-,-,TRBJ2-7,TGTGCCACCAGAAAGGGGACTTCCTCCTACGAGCAGTACTTC,CATRKGTSSYEQYF
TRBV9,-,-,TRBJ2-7,TGTGCCAGCAGCGGGAAGTCCTACGAGCAGTACTTC,CASSGKSYEQYF
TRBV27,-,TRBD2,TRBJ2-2,TGTGCCAGCAGTTACGCGGGAGGCCCGTTTAACGGGGAGCTGTTTTTT,CASSYAGGPFNGELFF
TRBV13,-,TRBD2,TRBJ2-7,TGTGCCAGCAGCTTAGGGCCAGCGGGAGTGAACGAGCAGTACTTC,CASSLGPAGVNEQYF
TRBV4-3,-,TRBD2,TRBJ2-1,TGCGCCAGCAGCCAAGATCCGCTAGCGGGAGCTCTCTACAATGAGCAGTTCTTC,CASSQDPLAGALYNEQFF
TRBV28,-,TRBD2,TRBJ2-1,TGTGCCAGCAGTTTGGTGCGGGAGGGATACAATGAGCAGTTCTTC,CASSLVREGYNEQFF
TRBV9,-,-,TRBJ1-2,TGTGCCAGCACCGCGGGGGGGGGTGATGGCTACACCTTC,CASTAGGGDGYTF
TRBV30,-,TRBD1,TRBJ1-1,TGTGCCTGGAGGGACAGGGAGAACACTGAAGCTTTCTTT,CAWRDRENTEAFF
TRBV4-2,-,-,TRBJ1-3,TGTGCCAGCAGCCAAGAGGTGGGGTATTCTGGGAACACCATATATTTT,CASSQEVGYSGNTIYF